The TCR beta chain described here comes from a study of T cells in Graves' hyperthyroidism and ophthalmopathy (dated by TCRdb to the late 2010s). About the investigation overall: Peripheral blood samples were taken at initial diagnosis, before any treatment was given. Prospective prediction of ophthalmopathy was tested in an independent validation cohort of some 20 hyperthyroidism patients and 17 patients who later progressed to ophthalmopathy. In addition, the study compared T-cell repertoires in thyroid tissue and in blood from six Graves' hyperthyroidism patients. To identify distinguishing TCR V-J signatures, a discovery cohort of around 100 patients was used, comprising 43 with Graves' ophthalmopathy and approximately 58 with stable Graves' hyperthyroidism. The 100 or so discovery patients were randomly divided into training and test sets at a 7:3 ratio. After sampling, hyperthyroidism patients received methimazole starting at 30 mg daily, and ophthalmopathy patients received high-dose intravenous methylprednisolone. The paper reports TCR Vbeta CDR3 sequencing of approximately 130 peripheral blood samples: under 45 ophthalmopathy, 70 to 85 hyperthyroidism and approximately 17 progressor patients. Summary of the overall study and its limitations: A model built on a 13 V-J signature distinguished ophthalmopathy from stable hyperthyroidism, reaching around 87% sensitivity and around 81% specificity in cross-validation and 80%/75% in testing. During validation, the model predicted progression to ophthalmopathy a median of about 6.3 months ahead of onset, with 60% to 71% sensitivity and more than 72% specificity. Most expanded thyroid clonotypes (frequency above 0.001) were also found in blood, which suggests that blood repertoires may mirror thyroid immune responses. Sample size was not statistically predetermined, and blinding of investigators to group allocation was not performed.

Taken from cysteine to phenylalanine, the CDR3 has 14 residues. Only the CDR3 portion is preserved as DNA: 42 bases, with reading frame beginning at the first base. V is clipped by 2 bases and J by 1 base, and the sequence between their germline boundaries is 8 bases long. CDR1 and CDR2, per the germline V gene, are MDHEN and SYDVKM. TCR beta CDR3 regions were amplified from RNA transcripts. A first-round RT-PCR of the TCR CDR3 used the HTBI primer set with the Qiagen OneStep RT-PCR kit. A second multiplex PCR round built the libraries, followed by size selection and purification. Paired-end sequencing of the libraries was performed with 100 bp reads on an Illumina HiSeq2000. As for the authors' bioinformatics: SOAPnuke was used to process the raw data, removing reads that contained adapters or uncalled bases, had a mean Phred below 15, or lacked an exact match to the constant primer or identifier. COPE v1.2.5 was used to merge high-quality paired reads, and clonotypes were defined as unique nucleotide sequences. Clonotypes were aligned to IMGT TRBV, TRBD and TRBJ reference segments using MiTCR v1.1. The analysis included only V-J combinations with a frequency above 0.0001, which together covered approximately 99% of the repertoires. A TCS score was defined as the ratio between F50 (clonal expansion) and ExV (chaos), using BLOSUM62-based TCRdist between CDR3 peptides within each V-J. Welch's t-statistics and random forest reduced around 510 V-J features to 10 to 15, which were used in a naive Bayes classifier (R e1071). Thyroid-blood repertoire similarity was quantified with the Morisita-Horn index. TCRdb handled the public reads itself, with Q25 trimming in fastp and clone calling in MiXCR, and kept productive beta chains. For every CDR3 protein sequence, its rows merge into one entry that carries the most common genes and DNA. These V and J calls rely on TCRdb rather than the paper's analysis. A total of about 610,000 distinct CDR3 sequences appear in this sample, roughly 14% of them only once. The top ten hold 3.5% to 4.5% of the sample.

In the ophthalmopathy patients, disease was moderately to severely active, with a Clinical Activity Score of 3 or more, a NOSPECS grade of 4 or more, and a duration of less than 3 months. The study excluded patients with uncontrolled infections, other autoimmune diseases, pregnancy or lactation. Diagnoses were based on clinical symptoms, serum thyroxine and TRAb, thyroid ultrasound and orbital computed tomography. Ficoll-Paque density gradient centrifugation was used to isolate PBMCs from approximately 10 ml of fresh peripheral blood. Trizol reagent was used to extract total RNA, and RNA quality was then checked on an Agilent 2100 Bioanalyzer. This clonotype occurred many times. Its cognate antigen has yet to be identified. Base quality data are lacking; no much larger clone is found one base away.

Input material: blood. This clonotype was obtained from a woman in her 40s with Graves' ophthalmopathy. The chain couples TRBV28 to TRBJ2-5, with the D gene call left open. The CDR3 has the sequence CASSLTAAQETQYF. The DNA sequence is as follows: TGTGCCAGCAGTTTAACGGCAGCCCAAGAGACCCAGTACTTC.